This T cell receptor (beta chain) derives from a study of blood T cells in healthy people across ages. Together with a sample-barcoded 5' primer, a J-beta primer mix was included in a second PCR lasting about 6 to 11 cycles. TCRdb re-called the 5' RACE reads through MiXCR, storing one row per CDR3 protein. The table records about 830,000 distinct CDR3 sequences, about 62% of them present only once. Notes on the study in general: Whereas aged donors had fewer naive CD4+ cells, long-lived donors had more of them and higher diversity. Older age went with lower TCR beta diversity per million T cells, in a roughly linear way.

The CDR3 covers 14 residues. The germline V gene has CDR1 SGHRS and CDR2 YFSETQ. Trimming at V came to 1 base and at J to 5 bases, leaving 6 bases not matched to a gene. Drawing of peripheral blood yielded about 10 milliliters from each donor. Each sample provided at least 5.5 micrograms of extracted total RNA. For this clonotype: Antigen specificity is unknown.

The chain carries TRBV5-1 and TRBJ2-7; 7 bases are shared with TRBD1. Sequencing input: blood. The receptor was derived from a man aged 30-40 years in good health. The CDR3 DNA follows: TGCGCCAGCAGCTTGACCGACAGGGACCACGAGCAGTACTTC. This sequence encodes CASSLTDRDHEQYF. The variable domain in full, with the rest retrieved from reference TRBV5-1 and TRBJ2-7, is KAGVTQTPRYLIKTRGQQVTLSCSPISGHRSVSWYQQTPGQGLQFLFEYFSETQRNKGNFPGRFSGRQFSNSRSEMNVSTLELGDSALYLCASSLTDRDHEQYFGPGTRLTVT.